This T cell receptor (beta chain) was captured in a study of spatial heterogeneity in lung cancer. Study at large: A strong correlation was found between TCR transcript counts in tumor regions and a T cell module score derived from matched bulk RNA-seq.

Per germline, CDR1 DFQATT and CDR2 SNEGSKA (reference sequence). Germline trimming cut 5 bases from V and 4 bases from J; bases unmatched to any gene: 10. The CDR3 extends over 15 amino acids. Described time point: sample taken at primary tumor resection. Remarks on this clonotype: Its specificity is not known. This beta chain is a stray read from a library made for alpha chains; its abundance is not meaningful.

Whole-study results and caveats: Ubiquitous and regional expanded TCR counts tracked ubiquitous and regional nonsynonymous mutations, respectively. Mutation counts in tumors were tracked by counts of expanded intratumoral alpha and beta TCRs.

Using its own MiXCR run on the 5' RACE reads, TCRdb lists one record per CDR3 protein. Among 9,100 or so distinct CDR3 sequences listed, roughly half were seen once. The clonotype comes from a female donor with early-stage non-small cell lung cancer. Sequences were derived from lung tumor tissue, sampled at surgery. The chain carries TRBV20-1 and TRBJ2-3, with 9 bases matching TRBD2. CDR3 DNA: TGCAGTGCTTTCTTGGGGCGGGGGGGCCCAGATACGCAGTATTTT. Protein: CSAFLGRGGPDTQYF.